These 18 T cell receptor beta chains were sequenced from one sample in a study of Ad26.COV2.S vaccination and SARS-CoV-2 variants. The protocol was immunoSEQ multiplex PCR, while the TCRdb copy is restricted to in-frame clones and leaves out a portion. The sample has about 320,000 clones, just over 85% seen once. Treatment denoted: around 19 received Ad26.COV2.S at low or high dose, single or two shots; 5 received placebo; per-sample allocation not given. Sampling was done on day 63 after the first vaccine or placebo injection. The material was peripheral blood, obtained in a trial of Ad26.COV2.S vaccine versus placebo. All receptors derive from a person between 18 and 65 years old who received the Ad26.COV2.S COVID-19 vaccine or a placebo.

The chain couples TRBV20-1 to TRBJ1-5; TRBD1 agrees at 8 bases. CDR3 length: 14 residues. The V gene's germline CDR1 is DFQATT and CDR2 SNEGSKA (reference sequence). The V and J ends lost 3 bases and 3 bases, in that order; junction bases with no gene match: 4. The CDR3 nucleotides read TGCAGTGCTAGTGGACAGGGATTCAATCAGCCCCAGCATTTT. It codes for CSASGQGFNQPQHF.

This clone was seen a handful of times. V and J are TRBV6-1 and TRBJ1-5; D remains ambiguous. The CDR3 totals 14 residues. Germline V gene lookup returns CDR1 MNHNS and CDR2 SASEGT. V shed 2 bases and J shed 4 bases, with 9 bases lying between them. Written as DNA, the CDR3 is TGTGCCAGCAGTGAACGTCAGGCAAATCAGCCCCAGCATTTT. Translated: CASSERQANQPQHF.

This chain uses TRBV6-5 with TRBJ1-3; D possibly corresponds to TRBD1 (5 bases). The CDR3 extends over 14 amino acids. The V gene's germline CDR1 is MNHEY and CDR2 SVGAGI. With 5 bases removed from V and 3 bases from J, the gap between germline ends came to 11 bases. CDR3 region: CASSLDSFGNTIYF. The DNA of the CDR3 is TGTGCCAGCAGTCTTGACAGCTTTGGAAACACCATATATTTT.

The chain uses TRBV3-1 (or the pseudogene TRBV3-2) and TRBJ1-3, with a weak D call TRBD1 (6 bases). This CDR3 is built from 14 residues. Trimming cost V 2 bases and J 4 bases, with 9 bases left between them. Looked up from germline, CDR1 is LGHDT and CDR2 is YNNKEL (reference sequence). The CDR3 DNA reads TGTGCCAGCAGCCAATCCGGGGGCGGAAACACCATATATTTT. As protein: CASSQSGGGNTIYF.

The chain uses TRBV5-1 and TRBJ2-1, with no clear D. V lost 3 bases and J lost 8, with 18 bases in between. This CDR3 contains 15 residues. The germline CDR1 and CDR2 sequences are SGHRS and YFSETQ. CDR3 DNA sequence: TGCGCCAGCAGCTCCGGTCCGAACAGATACGATGAGCAGTTCTTC. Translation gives CASSSGPNRYDEQFF.

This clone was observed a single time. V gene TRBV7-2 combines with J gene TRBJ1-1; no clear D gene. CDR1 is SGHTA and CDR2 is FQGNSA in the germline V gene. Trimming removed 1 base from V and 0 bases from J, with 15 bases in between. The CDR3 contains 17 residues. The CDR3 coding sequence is TGTGCCAGCAGCTTAGACCCCCTTATAGAGATGAACACTGAAGCTTTCTTT. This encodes CASSLDPLIEMNTEAFF.

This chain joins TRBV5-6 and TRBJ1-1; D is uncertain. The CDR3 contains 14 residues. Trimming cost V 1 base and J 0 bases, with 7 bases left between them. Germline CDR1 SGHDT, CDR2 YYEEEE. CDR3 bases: TGTGCCAGCAGCTTGAGCGAGGTGAACACTGAAGCTTTCTTT. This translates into CASSLSEVNTEAFF.

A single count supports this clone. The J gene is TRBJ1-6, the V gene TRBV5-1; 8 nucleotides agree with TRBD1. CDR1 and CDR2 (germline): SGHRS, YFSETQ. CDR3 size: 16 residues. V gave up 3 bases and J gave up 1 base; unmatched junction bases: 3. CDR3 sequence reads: CASSSGQGSYNSPLHF. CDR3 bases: TGCGCCAGCAGCTCTGGACAGGGTTCCTATAATTCACCCCTCCACTTT.

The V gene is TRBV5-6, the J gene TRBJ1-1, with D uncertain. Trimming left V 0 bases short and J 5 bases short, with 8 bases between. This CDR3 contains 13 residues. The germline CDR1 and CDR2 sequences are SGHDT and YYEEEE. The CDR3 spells CASSLVSGTEAFF. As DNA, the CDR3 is TGTGCCAGCAGCTTGGTTAGCGGGACTGAAGCTTTCTTT.

CDR3 in DNA: TGTGCCAGCAGCTTAGGTGCCGGGACACCCAATTCACCCCTCCACTTT. It yields the protein CASSLGAGTPNSPLHF. This sequence joins TRBV7-2 and TRBJ1-6, with D perhaps TRBD1 (6 bases). Germline lookup yields CDR1 SGHTA and CDR2 FQGNSA. Trimming left V 1 base short and J 7 bases short, with 14 bases between. The CDR3 loop spans 16 amino acids.

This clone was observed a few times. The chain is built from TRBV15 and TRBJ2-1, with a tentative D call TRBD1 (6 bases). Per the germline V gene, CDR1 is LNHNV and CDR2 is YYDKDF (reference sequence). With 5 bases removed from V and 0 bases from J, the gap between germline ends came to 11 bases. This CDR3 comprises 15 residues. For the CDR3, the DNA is TGTGCCACCAGCGTCGACAGGAGCTCCTACAATGAGCAGTTCTTC. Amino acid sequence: CATSVDRSSYNEQFF.

The CDR3 coding sequence is TGTGCCACCGTTAGACGGGGAGCCAAAAAAGACTACGAGCAGTACTTC. Translating gives CATVRRGAKKDYEQYF. The V gene is TRBV21-1, the J gene TRBJ2-7; the table calls TRBD2, which could not be checked here. TRBV21-1 is reported as a pseudogene. CDR3 length: 16 amino acids.

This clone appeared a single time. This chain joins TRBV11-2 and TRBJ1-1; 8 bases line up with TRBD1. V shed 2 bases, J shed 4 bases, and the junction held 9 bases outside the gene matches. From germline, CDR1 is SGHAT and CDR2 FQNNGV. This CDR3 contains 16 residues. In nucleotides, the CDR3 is TGTGCCAGCAGCTTATCCCAACAGGGGGGGAGCACTGAAGCTTTCTTT. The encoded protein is CASSLSQQGGSTEAFF.

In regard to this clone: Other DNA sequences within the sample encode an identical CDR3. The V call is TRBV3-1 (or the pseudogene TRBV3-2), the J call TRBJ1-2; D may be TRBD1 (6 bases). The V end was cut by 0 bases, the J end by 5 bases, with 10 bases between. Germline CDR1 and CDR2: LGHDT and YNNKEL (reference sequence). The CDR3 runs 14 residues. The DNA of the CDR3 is TGTGCCAGCAGCCAAGATAGGGGGACTTATGGCTACACCTTC. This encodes CASSQDRGTYGYTF.

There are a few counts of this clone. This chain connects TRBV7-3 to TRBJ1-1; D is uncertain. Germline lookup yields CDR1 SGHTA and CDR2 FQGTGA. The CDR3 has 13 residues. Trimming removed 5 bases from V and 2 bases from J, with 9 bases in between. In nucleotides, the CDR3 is TGTGCCAGCAGCCAGATCGGTAACACTGAAGCTTTCTTT. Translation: CASSQIGNTEAFF.

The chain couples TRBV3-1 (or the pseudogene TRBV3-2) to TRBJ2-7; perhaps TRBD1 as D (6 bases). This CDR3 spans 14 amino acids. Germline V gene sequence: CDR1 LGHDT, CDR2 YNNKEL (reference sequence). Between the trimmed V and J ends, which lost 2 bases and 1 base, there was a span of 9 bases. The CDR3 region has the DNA TGTGCCAGCAGCCAACAGGGGTTATCCTACGAGCAGTACTTC. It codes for CASSQQGLSYEQYF.

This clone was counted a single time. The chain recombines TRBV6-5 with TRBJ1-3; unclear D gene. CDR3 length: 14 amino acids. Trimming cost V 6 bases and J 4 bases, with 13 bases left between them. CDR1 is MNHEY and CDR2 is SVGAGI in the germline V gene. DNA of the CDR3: TGTGCCAGCAGCTCGTCCGCGGGAGGAAACACCATATATTTT. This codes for CASSSSAGGNTIYF.

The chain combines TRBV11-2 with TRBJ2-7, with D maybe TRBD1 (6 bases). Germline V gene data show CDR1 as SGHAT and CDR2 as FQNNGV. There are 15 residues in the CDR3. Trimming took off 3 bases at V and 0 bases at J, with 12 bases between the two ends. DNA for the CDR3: TGTGCCAGCAGCTTGAACCGGGACATCTCCTACGAGCAGTACTTC. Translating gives CASSLNRDISYEQYF.